Reported below is one T cell receptor (beta chain). The data were taken from a study of blood T cell repertoires in COVID-19. Looking at the study overall: PBMCs, B-cell-depleted T cells, or T cells provided the cDNA or gDNA that made up the material.

During active infection, Seattle patients enrolled and were then monitored through disease. Trimming removed 3 bases from V and 3 bases from J; junction bases left unmatched: 6. The CDR3 contains 15 residues. Germline CDR1 reads GTSNPN; CDR2 reads SVGIG (reference sequence). Under the authors' procedure: Estimation of nucleated cell counts was performed using reference gene primer amplification. This table comes from immunoSEQ multiplex PCR, and its TCRdb copy is limited to in-frame clones, with some not included. V and J calls and clone size are given by that table; D and trimming were obtained from the DNA. In the table there are about 230,000 clones, approximately 90% of which are singletons.

The gene calls are TRBV30 and TRBJ1-1, with 11 nucleotides matching TRBD1. The sample was peripheral blood. This clonotype was obtained from a man in his fifties or sixties with COVID-19, enrolled during active disease. This chain's CDR3 is CAWRAGQGADTEAFF. Written as DNA, the CDR3 is TGTGCCTGGAGAGCCGGACAGGGGGCTGACACTGAAGCTTTCTTT.